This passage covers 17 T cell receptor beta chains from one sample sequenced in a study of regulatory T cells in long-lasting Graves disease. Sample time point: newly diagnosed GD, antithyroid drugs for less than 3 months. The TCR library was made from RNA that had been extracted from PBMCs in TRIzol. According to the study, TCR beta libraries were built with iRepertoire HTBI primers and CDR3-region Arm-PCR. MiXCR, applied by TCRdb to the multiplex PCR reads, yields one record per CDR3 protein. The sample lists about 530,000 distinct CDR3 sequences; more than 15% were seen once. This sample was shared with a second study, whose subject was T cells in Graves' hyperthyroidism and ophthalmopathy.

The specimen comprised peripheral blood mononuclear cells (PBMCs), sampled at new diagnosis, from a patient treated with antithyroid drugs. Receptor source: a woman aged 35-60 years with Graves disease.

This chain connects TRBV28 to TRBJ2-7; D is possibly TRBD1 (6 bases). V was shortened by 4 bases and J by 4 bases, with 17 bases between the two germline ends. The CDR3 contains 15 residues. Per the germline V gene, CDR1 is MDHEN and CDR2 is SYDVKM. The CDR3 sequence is CASSYIPGATYEQYF. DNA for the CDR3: TGTGCCAGCAGTTATATCCCAGGGGCTACTTACGAGCAGTACTTC.

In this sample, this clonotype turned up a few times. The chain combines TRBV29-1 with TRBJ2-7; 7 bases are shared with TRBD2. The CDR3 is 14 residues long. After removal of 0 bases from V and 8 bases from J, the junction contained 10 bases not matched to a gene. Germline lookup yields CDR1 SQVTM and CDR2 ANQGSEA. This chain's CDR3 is CSVEEVEASGKQYF. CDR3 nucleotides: TGCAGCGTTGAAGAAGTTGAGGCTAGCGGAAAGCAGTACTTC.

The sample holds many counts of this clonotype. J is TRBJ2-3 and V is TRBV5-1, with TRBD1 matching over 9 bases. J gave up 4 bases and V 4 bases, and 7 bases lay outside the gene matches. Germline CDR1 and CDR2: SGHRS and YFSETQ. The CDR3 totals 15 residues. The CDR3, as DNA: TGCGCCAGCAGCCTCGGGACAGGGTATCCAGATACGCAGTATTTT. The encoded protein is CASSLGTGYPDTQYF.

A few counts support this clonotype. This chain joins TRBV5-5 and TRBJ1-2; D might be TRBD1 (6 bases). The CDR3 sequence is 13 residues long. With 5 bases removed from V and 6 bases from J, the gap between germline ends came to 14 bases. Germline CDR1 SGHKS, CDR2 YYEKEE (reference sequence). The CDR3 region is CASRGGPPDGYTF. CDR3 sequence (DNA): TGTGCCAGCAGGGGGGGGCCTCCTGATGGCTACACCTTC.

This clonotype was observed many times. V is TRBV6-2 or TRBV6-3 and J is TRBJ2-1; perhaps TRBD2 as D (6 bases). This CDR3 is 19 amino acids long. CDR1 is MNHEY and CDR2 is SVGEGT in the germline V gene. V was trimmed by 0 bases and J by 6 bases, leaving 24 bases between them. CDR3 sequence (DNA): TGTGCCAGCAGTTACTCGCAACCAAGACTAGTTTCTTTCCCCAATGAGCAGTTCTTC. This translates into CASSYSQPRLVSFPNEQFF.

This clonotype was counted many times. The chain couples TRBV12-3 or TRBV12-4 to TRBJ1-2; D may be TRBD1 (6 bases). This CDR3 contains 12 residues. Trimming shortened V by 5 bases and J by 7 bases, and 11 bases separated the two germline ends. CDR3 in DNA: TGTGCCAGCAGTCCCACAGGGACTGGCTACACCTTC. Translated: CASSPTGTGYTF.

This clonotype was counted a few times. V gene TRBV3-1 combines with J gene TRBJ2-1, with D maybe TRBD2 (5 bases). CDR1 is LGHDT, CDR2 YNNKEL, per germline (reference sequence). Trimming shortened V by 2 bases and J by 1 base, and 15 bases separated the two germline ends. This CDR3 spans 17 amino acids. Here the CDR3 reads CASSQRRTAESYNEQFF. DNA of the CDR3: TGTGCCAGCAGCCAAAGACGCACAGCGGAATCCTACAATGAGCAGTTCTTC.

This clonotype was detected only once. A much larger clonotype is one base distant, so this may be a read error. Here the CDR3 DNA reads TGTGCTAGTAGTTTGCCGACTACCACAGATACGCAGTATTTT. Protein sequence: CASSLPTTTDTQYF. The chain recombines TRBV12-5 with TRBJ2-3; the D gene is possibly TRBD2 (5 bases). The CDR3 has 14 residues. Per germline, CDR1 LGHNT and CDR2 FRNRAP.

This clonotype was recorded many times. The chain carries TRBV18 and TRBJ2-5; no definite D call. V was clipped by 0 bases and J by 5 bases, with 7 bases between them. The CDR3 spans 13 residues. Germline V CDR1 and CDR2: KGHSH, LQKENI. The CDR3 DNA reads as TGTGCCAGCTCACCACCCTATCTGGAGACCCAGTACTTC. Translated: CASSPPYLETQYF.

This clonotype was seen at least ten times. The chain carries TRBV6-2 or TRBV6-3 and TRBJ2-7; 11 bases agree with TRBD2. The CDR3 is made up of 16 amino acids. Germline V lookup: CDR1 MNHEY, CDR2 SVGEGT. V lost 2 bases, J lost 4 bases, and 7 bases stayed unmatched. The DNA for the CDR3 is TGTGCCAGCAGTTACGACTCTAGCGGGGGGCCTTACGAGCAGTACTTC. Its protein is CASSYDSSGGPYEQYF.

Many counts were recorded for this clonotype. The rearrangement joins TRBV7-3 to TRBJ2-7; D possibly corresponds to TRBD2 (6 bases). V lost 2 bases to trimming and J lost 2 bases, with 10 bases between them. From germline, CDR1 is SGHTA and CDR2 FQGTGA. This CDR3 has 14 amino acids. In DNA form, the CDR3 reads TGTGCCAGCAGCTTAGGAGGGATCCCCTACGAGCAGTACTTC. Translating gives CASSLGGIPYEQYF.

CDR3: CSARDGDSGGPDTQYF. In DNA, the CDR3 is TGCAGTGCTAGAGATGGTGATAGCGGGGGGCCAGATACGCAGTATTTT. The gene calls are TRBV20-1 and TRBJ2-3; 10 nucleotides match TRBD2. This CDR3 contains 16 residues. The J segment lost 4 bases and the V segment lost 0 bases, leaving 7 bases of the junction unmatched. Germline V gene sequence: CDR1 DFQATT, CDR2 SNEGSKA (reference sequence).

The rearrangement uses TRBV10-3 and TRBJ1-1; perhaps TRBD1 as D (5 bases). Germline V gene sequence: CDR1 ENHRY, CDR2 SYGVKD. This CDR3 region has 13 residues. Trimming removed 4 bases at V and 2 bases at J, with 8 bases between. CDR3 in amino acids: CAISGGENTEAFF. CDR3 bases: TGTGCCATCAGTGGAGGGGAAAACACTGAAGCTTTCTTT.

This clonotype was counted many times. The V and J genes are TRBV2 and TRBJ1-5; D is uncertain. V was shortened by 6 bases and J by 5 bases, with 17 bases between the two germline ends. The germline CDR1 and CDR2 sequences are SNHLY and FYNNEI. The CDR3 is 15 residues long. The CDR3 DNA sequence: TGTGCCAGCAGGGGGAGTTCCACCCCAGATCAGCCCCAGCATTTT. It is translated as CASRGSSTPDQPQHF.

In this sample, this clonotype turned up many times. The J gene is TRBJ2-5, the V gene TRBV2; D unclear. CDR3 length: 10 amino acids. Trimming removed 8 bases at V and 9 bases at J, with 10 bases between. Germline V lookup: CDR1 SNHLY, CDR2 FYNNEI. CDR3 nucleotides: TGTGCCAGCCACTTTTCCTCCCAGTACTTC. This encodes CASHFSSQYF.

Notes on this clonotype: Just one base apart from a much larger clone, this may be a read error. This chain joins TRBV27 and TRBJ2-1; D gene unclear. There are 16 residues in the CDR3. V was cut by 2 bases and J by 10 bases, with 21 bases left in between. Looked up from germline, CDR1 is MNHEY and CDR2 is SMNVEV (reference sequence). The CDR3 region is CASSLIGSVNAGEQFF. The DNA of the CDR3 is TGTGCCAGCAGTTTAATCGGCAGTGTGAACGCCGGGGAGCAGTTCTTC.

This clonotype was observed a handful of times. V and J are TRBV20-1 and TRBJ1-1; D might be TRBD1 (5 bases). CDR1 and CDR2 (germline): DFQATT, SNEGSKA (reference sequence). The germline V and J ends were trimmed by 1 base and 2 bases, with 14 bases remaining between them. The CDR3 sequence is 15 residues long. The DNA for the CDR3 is TGCAGTGCTAGAGTGGCGGGGACTGGTAACACTGAAGCTTTCTTT. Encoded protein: CSARVAGTGNTEAFF.